These 21 T cell receptor beta chains originate from one sample sequenced in a study of T cells in Graves' hyperthyroidism and ophthalmopathy. From RNA transcripts, TCR beta CDR3 regions were amplified. In the first-round RT-PCR of the TCR CDR3, the HTBI primer set was used. Via MiXCR, TCRdb re-called the multiplex PCR reads, giving one row per CDR3 protein. The table has about 600,000 distinct CDR3 sequences, roughly 15% seen once. Input material: blood. Receptor source: a woman between 45 and 65 years old with Graves' ophthalmopathy.

This clonotype has at least ten counts. This chain links TRBV28 with TRBJ2-5; the D gene is possibly TRBD2 (5 bases). The germline V and J ends were trimmed by 8 bases and 2 bases, with 18 bases remaining between them. Germline V CDR1 and CDR2: MDHEN, SYDVKM. This CDR3 spans 15 amino acids. CDR3 DNA: TGTGCCAGCCTGGCCTTAGGAGCGGCTCAAGAGACCCAGTACTTC. Protein: CASLALGAAQETQYF.

V and J are TRBV5-1 and TRBJ2-3; 9 positions agree with TRBD1. V gave up 3 bases and J gave up 2 bases; unmatched junction bases: 7. Germline loops: CDR1 SGHRS, CDR2 YFSETQ. The CDR3 has 16 residues. The CDR3 protein is CASSSRQGEVTDTQYF. CDR3 in DNA: TGCGCCAGCAGCTCCCGACAGGGGGAAGTCACAGATACGCAGTATTTT.

This clonotype has at least ten counts. The V and J genes are TRBV7-8 and TRBJ2-7; D is unclear. The V gene lost 0 bases and the J gene lost 4 bases, with 7 bases spanning the gap. CDR3 length equals 13 residues. CDR1 is SGHVS and CDR2 is FQNEAQ in the germline V gene. This CDR3 is CASSLALVYEQYF. CDR3 nucleotide sequence: TGTGCCAGCAGCTTAGCGCTAGTTTACGAGCAGTACTTC.

Ten or more counts support this clonotype. The chain employs TRBV30 and TRBJ2-2, with 7 bases that match TRBD1. The ends lost 8 bases at V and 0 bases at J; junction bases unmatched: 12. The CDR3 runs to 16 residues. CDR1 GTSNPN and CDR2 SVGIG come from the germline V gene (reference sequence). The CDR3 loop is CAAPLQGRANTGELFF. DNA of the CDR3: TGTGCCGCTCCCCTACAGGGGCGCGCGAACACCGGGGAGCTGTTTTTT.

This clonotype was picked up many times. V and J are TRBV7-3 and TRBJ2-3; 12 bases are shared with TRBD2. Germline V lookup: CDR1 SGHTA, CDR2 FQGTGA. The CDR3 has 20 residues. J lost 0 bases, V lost 5 bases, and 15 bases had no gene match. The CDR3 bases are TGTGCCAGCAGCACCACGGTCAGACTAGCGGGAGCCACTAGCACAGATACGCAGTATTTT. Protein product: CASSTTVRLAGATSTDTQYF.

Ten or more counts support this clonotype. This rearrangement joins TRBV7-2 to TRBJ2-5; D gene ambiguous. From germline, CDR1 is SGHTA and CDR2 FQGNSA. This CDR3 spans 12 amino acids. V lost 0 bases to trimming and J lost 6 bases, with 5 bases between them. CDR3 in amino acids: CASSLAMKTQYF. The CDR3 DNA follows: TGTGCCAGCAGCTTAGCGATGAAGACCCAGTACTTC.

V gene TRBV14 combines with J gene TRBJ2-7; 7 bases are a match to TRBD1. Unmatched junction bases numbered 8, after V lost 3 bases and J lost 3 bases. Germline V gene data show CDR1 as SGHDN and CDR2 as FVKESK. This CDR3 has 15 residues. CDR3 in amino acids: CASSHRTGSFYEQYF. CDR3 DNA sequence: TGTGCCAGCAGCCATAGGACAGGTTCCTTCTACGAGCAGTACTTC.

In this sample, this clonotype turned up many times. This chain joins TRBV12-3 or TRBV12-4 and TRBJ2-1, with D possibly TRBD2 on 6 matching bases. The V end lost 7 bases, the J end lost 4 bases, and 17 bases lay between the germline ends. This CDR3 is 15 amino acids long. As DNA, the CDR3 is TGTGCCAGCACCTTGAGGCTAGCGCGGTACAATGAGCAGTTCTTC. Its protein is CASTLRLARYNEQFF.

Note on this clonotype: At one boundary the junction diverges from the germline segment, which might be a read error. This sequence joins TRBV20-1 and TRBJ2-5; 13 bases fit TRBD2. CDR3 length: 15 amino acids. Germline V gives CDR1 DFQATT, CDR2 SNEGSKA (reference sequence). The CDR3: CGANGLAGVQETQYF. CDR3 bases: TGCGGTGCCAACGGACTAGCGGGAGTCCAGGAGACCCAGTACTTC.

This clonotype was observed many times. The chain recombines TRBV6-2 or TRBV6-3 with TRBJ2-7; 11 nucleotides match TRBD1. This CDR3 is 15 amino acids long. Germline assignment: CDR1 MNHEY and CDR2 SVGEGT. V shed 5 bases, J shed 6 bases, and the junction held 9 bases outside the gene matches. For the CDR3, the DNA is TGTGCCAGCAGTCTAGTACCCGGACAGGGGGCCGAGCAGTACTTC. Translating gives CASSLVPGQGAEQYF.

For this clonotype: This clone may be a read error of a much larger clone one base away. The chain couples TRBV24-1 to TRBJ2-5; maybe TRBD1 (5 bases). CDR1 and CDR2 (germline): KGHDR, SFDVKD. CDR3 size: 15 residues. The V and J ends lost 8 bases and 5 bases respectively, with 20 bases between them. The CDR3 DNA is TGTGCCACCAATGAACTCCAGGGTGGAGAGGAGACCCAGTACTTC. Its translation is CATNELQGGEETQYF.

This chain joins TRBV9 and TRBJ1-6, with D uncertain. V lost 0 bases to trimming and J lost 9 bases, with 4 bases between them. From germline, CDR1 is SGDLS and CDR2 YYNGEE. The length of the CDR3 is 12 residues. Written as DNA, the CDR3 is TGTGCCAGCAGCGTAGTAGGTTCACCCCTCCACTTT. This encodes CASSVVGSPLHF. The complete variable domain, with remaining parts taken from reference TRBV9 and TRBJ1-6, reads DSGVTQTPKHLITATGQRVTLRCSPRSGDLSVYWYQQSLDQGLQFLIQYYNGEERAKGNILERFSAQQFPDLHSELNLSSLELGDSALYFCASSVVGSPLHFGNGTRLTVT.

This clonotype was seen many times. V usage is TRBV7-2 and J usage is TRBJ1-4; D is unclear. Trimming took off 2 bases at V and 7 bases at J, with 5 bases between the two ends. This CDR3 comprises 12 residues. Germline V gene data show CDR1 as SGHTA and CDR2 as FQGNSA. The DNA of the CDR3 is TGTGCCAGCAGCTTAATTGGTGAAAAACTGTTTTTT. Its translation is CASSLIGEKLFF.

This chain connects TRBV24-1 to TRBJ2-2; 7 positions match TRBD2. The CDR3 is 15 residues long. The ends lost 3 bases at V and 7 bases at J; junction bases unmatched: 7. Germline CDR1 and CDR2: KGHDR and SFDVKD. CDR3 protein: CATSDPRLAFGELFF. In DNA, the CDR3 is TGTGCCACCAGTGATCCGCGACTAGCTTTCGGGGAGCTGTTTTTT.

This clonotype turned up a few times. J is TRBJ2-1 and V is TRBV6-2 or TRBV6-3; 7 bases fit TRBD2. Germline CDR1 reads MNHEY; CDR2 reads SVGEGT. This CDR3 contains 14 residues. The trim removed 8 bases at V and 11 bases at J, leaving 15 bases unmatched. CDR3 DNA sequence: TGTGCCAGCTTGTTGGCGGGAGCGGCAAAGAAGCAGTTCTTC. Its protein is CASLLAGAAKKQFF.

In its sample, this clonotype was seen many times. The chain joins TRBV15 to TRBJ2-3; weak D call: TRBD1 (6 bases). V was trimmed by 3 bases and J by 2 bases, leaving 12 bases between them. This CDR3 region has 15 residues. Germline V gives CDR1 LNHNV, CDR2 YYDKDF (reference sequence). The CDR3 protein is CATSSPRDNTDTQYF. CDR3 nucleotide sequence: TGTGCCACCAGCAGCCCAAGGGACAACACAGATACGCAGTATTTT.

This clonotype has a count of ten or more. The genes are TRBV27 and TRBJ1-2; D gene unclear. V lost 2 bases to trimming and J lost 2 bases, with 15 bases between them. From germline, CDR1 is MNHEY and CDR2 SMNVEV (reference sequence). This CDR3 comprises 16 residues. The CDR3 sequence is CASSLRWSAGNYGYTF. CDR3 sequence (DNA): TGTGCCAGCAGTTTAAGGTGGTCGGCAGGCAACTATGGCTACACCTTC.

This clonotype was seen repeatedly, ten times or more. This chain uses TRBV28 with TRBJ2-5, with 12 bases that match TRBD2. V was pared by 8 bases and J by 3 bases, with 4 bases of the junction left unmatched. The CDR3 contains 14 residues. From germline, CDR1 is MDHEN and CDR2 SYDVKM. DNA of the CDR3: TGTGCCAGCCGGACTAGCGGGAAGAAAGAGACCCAGTACTTC. Its protein is CASRTSGKKETQYF.

This clonotype has just a few counts. Just one base apart from a much larger clone, this may be a read error. The chain links TRBV7-8 to TRBJ1-1; weak D call: TRBD1 (5 bases). Germline CDR1 reads SGHVS; CDR2 reads FQNEAQ. The CDR3 spans 15 residues. V was shortened by 5 bases and J by 4 bases, with 17 bases between the two germline ends. CDR3 coding DNA: TGTGCCAGCAGCCTGACCAGGGTGCGGAGCACTGAAGCTTTCTTT. Its protein product is CASSLTRVRSTEAFF.

The chain joins TRBV6-2 or TRBV6-3 to TRBJ2-1; 14 positions match TRBD2. Germline CDR1 and CDR2: MNHEY and SVGEGT. This CDR3 comprises 15 residues. With V trimmed by 4 bases and J by 8 bases, 4 bases remained unmatched. CDR3 in amino acids: CASSLTSGRAYEQFF. The CDR3 coding sequence is TGTGCCAGCAGTTTGACTAGCGGGAGGGCCTATGAGCAGTTCTTC.

This clonotype appeared many times. The rearrangement links TRBV15 to TRBJ2-3; 7 nucleotides agree with TRBD2. The CDR3 runs to 16 residues. Trimming at V came to 3 bases and at J to 3 bases, leaving 9 bases not matched to a gene. Germline CDR1 is LNHNV and CDR2 is YYDKDF (reference sequence). For the CDR3, the DNA is TGTGCCACCAGCAGCTACCGGGAGGACGTAACAGATACGCAGTATTTT. It encodes CATSSYREDVTDTQYF.